This T cell receptor beta chain is drawn from a study of response to subunit inactivated influenza vaccine. TCRdb re-called the RT-PCR reads through MiXCR, storing one row per CDR3 protein. The repertoire holds under 800,000 distinct CDR3 sequences, with more than 11% as singletons. This clonotype was seen more than once but under ten times. The CDR3 extends over 16 amino acids. Germline V CDR1 and CDR2: SEHNR, FQNEAQ (reference sequence). Trimming left V 1 base short and J 9 bases short, with 19 bases between. This TCR was sampled from a man aged 50 to 60 who received an inactivated influenza vaccine. The starting material was PBMCs from blood, obtained roughly 2 weeks before vaccination. The gene calls are TRBV7-9 and TRBJ2-1; a weak D match, TRBD2 (7 bases). The CDR3 nucleotides read TGTGCCAGCAGCTTAGTAGGAGGGGGGGCCGTGAGTGAGCAGTTCTTC. Residues: CASSLVGGGAVSEQFF.